This TCR beta chain was sequenced in a study of CD8+CD57+ T cells in acquired aplastic anemia. Turning to the study itself: Mean yield of DNA from sorted CD4+ and CD8+ cells was around 3 ug.

The V segment lost 6 bases and the J segment 2 bases; nucleotides outside the gene matches: 7. The CDR3 is made up of 14 amino acids. Germline V lookup: CDR1 SNHLY, CDR2 FYNNEI. Study results and limitations: Researchers report that twenty-nine CD8+ CDR3 sequences appeared in both patients and controls.

Sequencing was done on patients that had shown CD8+CD57+ cell expansion by flow cytometry. Severe acquired aplastic anemia was present in every patient. This clonotype was recorded at least ten times. Its target is not known. It was genomic DNA that served as the template for profiling TCR beta VDJ and CDR3. MiXCR was run by TCRdb on the reads, yielding one entry per CDR3 protein. The sample yields around 220,000 distinct CDR3 sequences, over 40% seen once. This TCR came from a human donor with aplastic anemia. Material for sequencing was sorted CD4+, CD8+, or CD8+CD57+ T cells (not recorded which) from PBMCs. The gene calls are TRBV2 and TRBJ2-7; TRBD1 aligns across 7 bases. CDR3 sequence (DNA): TGTGCCAGCAGAGAGAGGACAGGTACCTACGAGCAGTACTTC. Residues: CASRERTGTYEQYF.